This TCR beta chain stems from a study of blood T cells in healthy people across ages (dated by TCRdb to between 2014 and 2017). The study in broad terms: In model experiments, roughly one uniquely barcoded TCR beta cDNA molecule per two T cells was captured by template switching. To track age-related changes in TCR beta repertoire diversity, the study relied on deep sequencing normalized with unique cDNA molecular identifiers. Donors of different ages were randomly distributed across sequencing lanes to avoid experimental bias. The donors were divided into four age groups: young (average about 15 years), middle-aged (around 41), aged (about 60) and long-lived (82). For two donors (one aged 18 to 30 and one aged 80 or older), the study analyzed two additional independent replicas of 1 million unique cDNA reads from the same blood draw.

Receptors were amplified or captured by 5' RACE. The run used an Illumina HiSeq 2500. A second roughly 6 to 12 cycle PCR used a sample-barcoded 5' primer and a J-beta primer mix. A template-switch 5' adaptor carrying 12 random nucleotides introduced a unique molecular identifier onto each TCR beta cDNA molecule. Each sample yielded at least 3 million CDR3-containing paired-end reads. All of the RNA was converted into first-strand cDNA using the Mint cDNA synthesis kit, with a TRBC-specific oligonucleotide serving as the primer. Following uracil-DNA glycosylase treatment, a first 18-cycle PCR with universal primers M1SS and BC2_uni_R was performed on all cDNA. From the authors' description of their analysis: Normalization of each sample was performed by random selection of 1 million high-quality reads, each carrying a distinct molecular identifier. Instead of being binned into consensus sequences, reads with shared molecular identifiers were discarded. CDR3 identification, clonotype clustering and error correction used MiTCR with a Q25 quality threshold and the strictest error-elimination algorithm. Lower-bound total TCR beta diversity was estimated with a nonparametric unseen species model using Euler transformation. The public reads were run again by TCRdb, first through fastp at Q25 and then through MiXCR, and only productive beta chains were kept. Duplicate CDR3 protein sequences are folded into a single record with the most common DNA and genes. TCRdb's processing, not the study's, gives the V and J calls here. Present in this sample are 1.6 million or so distinct CDR3 sequences, 34% of which were seen just once. Clones ranked in the top ten supply roughly 10% of the sample.

With respect to this clonotype: Its target antigen remains unknown. One base away lies a much larger clone, so this may be a sequencing read error.

The paper's findings and limits, for the study overall: As age increased, observed TCR beta diversity per million T cells dropped in a roughly linear way, and a significant reduction was already evident by age 40. Compared with the aged group, more naive CD4+ T cells, fewer expanded clones and increased TCR diversity were shown by the long-lived group, suggesting age selection. There was a strong correlation between observed TCR beta diversity and the percentage of naive T cells measured by flow cytometry. Because profiling used bulk unsorted PBMCs, naive and antigen-experienced compartments could not be compared conclusively. Donor CMV infection status was unknown, potentially confounding age-related changes in expanded clonotypes. Estimates of total diversity from one million sequenced T cells were regarded as lower bounds and underestimates.

The germline V gene provides CDR1 SQVTM and CDR2 ANQGSEA. From the cysteine through the phenylalanine, the CDR3 covers 12 amino acids. Here the CDR3 DNA is all that survives: 36 bases in frame from base 1. Donors were 40 or so systemically healthy Caucasian individuals from Russia aged roughly 6 to 100 years. Each donor gave roughly 9.5 milliliters of peripheral blood, collected into EDTA-treated Vacutainer tubes. PBMCs were isolated by Ficoll-Paque density-gradient centrifugation, with at least 6.5 million obtained per sample. Total RNA was extracted from PBMCs with Trizol reagent, with at least 6 micrograms obtained per sample. For every donor, flow cytometry on a PBMC aliquot measured the percentage of naive CD45RAhigh/CD27high T cells.

This TCR was sampled from a woman aged 25-40 years in good health. The sequenced sample was blood. The chain employs TRBV29-1 and TRBJ2-1, with the D gene not confidently named. The DNA end lines up better with TRBJ2-7; the J call may be wrong. The DNA sequence reads TGCGGCGTTGGAGCCAACTCCTACGAGCAGTACTTC. The resulting protein is CGVGANSYEQYF.